Described below is a single T cell receptor (beta chain) sequence and its context. The record originates from a study of cytomegalovirus exposure and HLA in healthy donors. The PCR ran on 60 Vbeta and 13 Jbeta primers. Sequencing used immunoSEQ multiplex PCR; TCRdb keeps in-frame clones, though not all of them. The sample has some 110,000 clones, about 72% seen once. CDR3 size: 16 residues. J is TRBJ1-5 and V is TRBV21-1. TRBV21-1 is labeled a pseudogene. The sequenced material came from PBMCs. The sequence was collected from a man aged 45-60 years in good health and CMV-seropositive. The CDR3 coding sequence is TGTGCCAGCACCAAGGGGAGGAGAGTATTCAATCAGCCCCAGCATTTT. Translating gives CASTKGRRVFNQPQHF.